The next 16 T cell receptor beta chains were all read from a single sample in a study of cytomegalovirus exposure and HLA in healthy donors. Libraries were prepared by immunoSEQ multiplex PCR; TCRdb keeps only in-frame clonotypes and omits some of them. The sample shows 300,000 or so clones, approximately 85% of them seen only once. The sequencing input was PBMCs. These receptors originate from a man between 25 and 39 years old in good health and CMV-seronegative.

This chain uses TRBV9 with TRBJ1-3, with D tentatively TRBD1 (5 bases). The CDR3 is made up of 17 amino acids. V was clipped by 0 bases and J by 4 bases, with 17 bases between them. Germline loops: CDR1 SGDLS, CDR2 YYNGEE. The DNA for the CDR3 is TGTGCCAGCAGCGTAGCTGATGGCAGGGTGTACGGAAACACCATATATTTT. Its protein product is CASSVADGRVYGNTIYF.

V and J are TRBV6-5 and TRBJ1-2, with no clear D. Germline assignment: CDR1 MNHEY and CDR2 SVGAGI. There are 13 residues in the CDR3. The V gene lost 4 bases and the J gene lost 3 bases, with 9 bases spanning the gap. The CDR3 loop is CASSSVFDYGYTF. The CDR3 bases are TGTGCCAGCAGTTCGGTGTTCGACTATGGCTACACCTTC.

J is TRBJ2-3 and V is TRBV10-3; 9 bases line up with TRBD2. Trimming removed 2 bases from V and 2 bases from J; junction bases left unmatched: 5. In germline, CDR1 is ENHRY, CDR2 SYGVKD. There are 16 residues in the CDR3. CDR3 coding DNA: TGTGCCATCAGTGAGGCTAGCGGGGCCCACACAGATACGCAGTATTTT. It is translated as CAISEASGAHTDTQYF.

The chain employs TRBV2 and TRBJ2-1; D perhaps matches TRBD2 (5 bases). Germline values: CDR1 SNHLY, CDR2 FYNNEI. The CDR3 is 14 amino acids. The germline V and J ends were trimmed by 4 bases and 8 bases, with 15 bases remaining between them. This CDR3 is CASSVEWLADEQFF. The CDR3 nucleotides are TGTGCCAGCAGTGTAGAATGGCTAGCCGATGAGCAGTTCTTC.

V usage is TRBV29-1 and J usage is TRBJ1-1; no firm D call. The V end lost 5 bases, the J end lost 5 bases, and 9 bases lay between the germline ends. Germline V gene data show CDR1 as SQVTM and CDR2 as ANQGSEA. The CDR3 consists of 11 residues. In nucleotides, the CDR3 is TGCAGCGTTAGGAGGGTTACTGAAGCTTTCTTT. Its translation: CSVRRVTEAFF.

The chain joins TRBV5-6 to TRBJ1-5; 10 bases are shared with TRBD1. Unmatched junction bases numbered 7, after V lost 4 bases and J lost 6 bases. Germline lookup yields CDR1 SGHDT and CDR2 YYEEEE. The CDR3 loop spans 15 amino acids. CDR3 in amino acids: CASSLTGGSGQPQHF. DNA for the CDR3: TGTGCCAGCAGCCTGACAGGGGGCTCAGGTCAGCCCCAGCATTTT.

The CDR3 DNA sequence: TGTGCCAGCACCCCGATACAGGGGACCTACGAGCAGTACTTC. Amino acid sequence: CASTPIQGTYEQYF. The genes are TRBV2 and TRBJ2-7; 7 bases fit TRBD1. The CDR3 consists of 14 residues. Trimming took 7 bases from V and 2 from J; bases not matched to a gene: 8. The germline CDR1 and CDR2 sequences are SNHLY and FYNNEI. The variable domain in full, with the rest retrieved from reference TRBV2 and TRBJ2-7, is EPEVTQTPSHQVTQMGQEVILRCVPISNHLYFYWYRQILGQKVEFLVSFYNNEISEKSEIFDDQFSVERPDGSNFTLKIRSTKLEDSAMYFCASTPIQGTYEQYFGPGTRLTVT.

The rearrangement uses TRBV5-6 and TRBJ2-2, with 9 bases aligning to TRBD1. This CDR3 has 15 amino acids. Unmatched junction bases numbered 6, after V lost 3 bases and J lost 6 bases. Germline assignment: CDR1 SGHDT and CDR2 YYEEEE. The CDR3 region has the DNA TGTGCCAGCAGCTCAGGGACAGGGTATCCCGGGGAGCTGTTTTTT. This codes for CASSSGTGYPGELFF.

J is TRBJ2-7 and V is TRBV5-5; possibly TRBD2 for D (6 bases). V was cut by 2 bases and J by 2 bases, with 11 bases left in between. CDR1 is SGHKS and CDR2 is YYEKEE in the germline V gene (reference sequence). This CDR3 has 14 residues. CDR3 loop: CASSFSGSAYEQYF. The CDR3 nucleotides read TGTGCCAGCAGCTTCAGCGGGTCGGCCTACGAGCAGTACTTC.

This CDR3 reads CASSLEGTANTGELFF. In DNA form, the CDR3 reads TGCGCCAGCAGCTTGGAGGGGACAGCGAACACCGGGGAGCTGTTTTTT. The V and J genes are TRBV5-1 and TRBJ2-2; 7 bases match TRBD1. Losses at the gene ends were 0 bases for V and 0 bases for J; bases not matched to a gene: 2. Germline V gene lookup returns CDR1 SGHRS and CDR2 YFSETQ. This CDR3 is 16 amino acids long.

CDR3 residues: CASSSGLPSSYNEQFF. Written as DNA, the CDR3 is TGTGCCAGCAGTTCCGGACTACCTAGCTCCTACAATGAGCAGTTCTTC. This chain uses TRBV5-4 with TRBJ2-1; D perhaps matches TRBD2 (6 bases). The CDR3 contains 16 residues. Deletions cut 5 bases from V and 0 bases from J, with 15 bases between. The germline gives CDR1 SGHNT, CDR2 YYREEE (reference sequence).

CDR3 protein: CASSVTGYTGELFF. CDR3 bases: TGTGCCAGCAGCGTGACAGGGTATACCGGGGAGCTGTTTTTT. The genes are TRBV6-4 and TRBJ2-2; 7 nucleotides line up with TRBD1. The CDR3 is 14 amino acids. Germline CDR1 is MRHNA and CDR2 is SNTAGT. Germline trimming cut 6 bases from V and 5 bases from J; bases unmatched to any gene: 6.

The rearrangement links TRBV10-2 to TRBJ1-5; D is ambiguous. Trimming took 2 bases from V and 4 from J, leaving 6 bases between them. Germline CDR1 is WSHSY and CDR2 is SAAADI. CDR3 length: 13 residues. The CDR3 DNA reads TGCGCCAGCAGTGAGAACAGAAATCAGCCCCAGCATTTT. Translating it yields CASSENRNQPQHF.

V and J are TRBV6-1 and TRBJ2-5; 11 bases are a match to TRBD1. The V gene's germline CDR1 is MNHNS and CDR2 SASEGT. This CDR3 has 18 residues. The trim removed 4 bases at V and 3 bases at J, leaving 13 bases unmatched. The CDR3 reads CASSARTGGLGVEETQYF. CDR3 DNA sequence: TGTGCCAGCAGTGCGAGGACAGGGGGCTTGGGAGTGGAAGAGACCCAGTACTTC.

The rearrangement links TRBV6-1 to TRBJ1-2; D might be TRBD1 (5 bases). Germline loops: CDR1 MNHNS, CDR2 SASEGT. Trimming cost V 6 bases and J 4 bases, with 12 bases left between them. There are 13 residues in the CDR3. CDR3 in amino acids: CASRRTGFYGYTF. The CDR3 nucleotides read TGTGCCAGCAGACGAACAGGCTTCTATGGCTACACCTTC.

In DNA form, the CDR3 reads TGTGCCAGCAGGGACGGCGTAGACAGGGCCAATCAGCCCCAGCATTTT. This encodes CASRDGVDRANQPQHF. The rearrangement joins TRBV5-8 to TRBJ1-5, with TRBD1 matching 7 bases. CDR3 length: 16 residues. The germline CDR1 and CDR2 sequences are SGHTS and YDEGEE. The V gene end was trimmed by 5 bases and the J gene end by 3 bases; junction bases not matched to a gene: 11.